This record looks at one T cell receptor beta chain sequence and its context. This clonotype was picked up many times. The antigen it binds to is not known. No base quality values were provided; no much bigger clone lies one nucleotide off. Measured from the cysteine to the phenylalanine, the CDR3 is 13 residues long. The DNA shown is the 39-base CDR3, in frame from base 1. V lost 0 bases and J lost 4 bases; the stretch between them is 7 bases long. CDR1 and CDR2 (MNHNY, SVGAGI) derive from the germline V gene (reference sequence). The sample originates from a study of naive and memory T cell subsets (dated by TCRdb to the late 2010s). With regard to the full study: The figure summarizing these samples reported approximately 10 blood donors, 7 tuberculin skin test biopsies and 3 saline control biopsies. PCR2 was typically performed as a SYBR Green qPCR that was stopped at a set threshold, although end-point PCR (roughly 6 cycles) could be used instead for low-input samples.

The study reported a robust and sensitive protocol to amplify, sequence and analyze TCRs, based on 3' ligation of a UMI-containing oligonucleotide to TCR cDNA. Whole blood analysis involved drawing about 2.3 ml of peripheral blood from adult healthy volunteers into Tempus tubes and then extracting RNA following the manufacturer's instructions. Before reverse transcription, total RNA that had not been cell sorted was treated with RQ1 DNase, with a target input of about 1 to 1000 ng. Libraries were prepared from skin biopsies and whole blood to test how robust the pipeline was in samples where T cells are a minority population. Results the study describes overall, beyond this receptor: The RNA-based method was acknowledged to be potentially sensitive to changes in TCR transcripts with T cell activation and differentiation.

The protocol used for the library was 5' RACE. The ligated cDNA was amplified in four rounds of PCR with nested alpha and beta constant region primers together with the SP2 primer. For the blood and skin samples, TCR RNA was reverse transcribed with SuperScript IV using primers for the alpha and beta constant regions. An oligonucleotide carrying the Illumina SP2 primer and a UMI was ligated to the 3' end of the cDNA by means of T4 RNA ligase 1. The 12-nucleotide UMI consisted of two random hexamers with an eight-base spacer between the hexamers to prevent hairpin formation. From the second PCR onward, TCR alpha and beta chain libraries were processed separately and dual indexed for multiplexing. After pooling, the indexed libraries were analyzed by capillary electrophoresis and sequenced on either an Illumina MiSeq or NextSeq. PhiX DNA at about 5-7.5% was spiked into libraries to increase base diversity and improve cluster recognition. In the source study's methods: UMIs were extracted from read 2 by Demultiplexor and combined with the TCR sequence from read 1, and reads were split according to sample indices. Decombinator identified V and J genes and V-J junctions, assigning each TCR a five-part identifier including V and J deletions. Collapsinator used UMIs to correct sequencing errors and PCR amplification heterogeneity, yielding UMI-based abundance per TCR. CDR3Translator converted identifiers to nucleotide sequence, translated to amino acids, and extracted CDR3 regions using terminal motifs. After normalization to the amount of input RNA, error-corrected alpha and beta TCR counts from blood and skin were compared. TCRdb took the public reads, trimmed them with fastp at Q25, ran MiXCR for clone calling and kept in-frame beta chains. Rows matching on CDR3 protein sequence are summarized as one entry with the most common DNA and genes. V and J calls and clone size were set by TCRdb, not the authors. For this sample there are 50,000 to 65,000 distinct CDR3 sequences; about 7.1% appear just once. Of the sample, just over 9.5% is held by the ten largest clones.

Here the chain combines TRBV6-6 and TRBJ2-7, with the identity of the D gene unclear. This receptor was obtained from a female donor in good health. The bases are TGTGCCAGCAGTTACTCGACGTGGTACGAGCAGTACTTC. It is translated as CASSYSTWYEQYF.